A single sample is the source of the 22 T cell receptor beta chains below, sequenced in a study of T cell responses to AZD1222 COVID-19 vaccine. The method was immunoSEQ multiplex PCR; TCRdb's version includes in-frame clones alone and lacks a portion of them. The sample gives over 50,000 clones, about 83% of which show up once; about 7% is in the top ten. Sample: peripheral blood, taken on day 0 of AZD1222 vaccination. These receptors all stem from an adult in good health.

This clone was seen just once. The CDR3 region has the DNA TGTGCCAGCAGACTTCAGGGGTACACTGAAGCTTTCTTT. It specifies CASRLQGYTEAFF. The V call is TRBV28, the J call TRBJ1-1; possibly TRBD1 for D (6 bases). This CDR3 has 13 residues. Per germline, CDR1 MDHEN and CDR2 SYDVKM. V lost 6 bases to trimming and J lost 3 bases, with 11 bases between them.

The chain is built from TRBV28 and TRBJ2-1; 9 bases align to TRBD2. The CDR3 runs to 19 residues. The germline CDR1 and CDR2 sequences are MDHEN and SYDVKM. J was trimmed by 2 bases and V by 2 bases; bases with no gene match: 13. The CDR3 is CASSLSLSGGLTTYNEQFF. The CDR3 nucleotides read TGTGCCAGCAGTTTAAGTCTTAGCGGGGGACTTACTACCTACAATGAGCAGTTCTTC. The full variable domain, its missing parts supplied by reference TRBV28 and TRBJ2-1, is DVKVTQSSRYLVKRTGEKVFLECVQDMDHENMFWYRQDPGLGLRLIYFSYDVKMKEKGDIPEGYSVSREKKERFSLILESASTNQTSMYLCASSLSLSGGLTTYNEQFFGPGTRLTVL.

The chain couples TRBV3-1 (or the pseudogene TRBV3-2) to TRBJ1-2; 11 bases line up with TRBD1. Germline loops: CDR1 LGHDT, CDR2 YNNKEL (reference sequence). The V segment lost 3 bases and the J segment 7 bases; nucleotides outside the gene matches: 7. The CDR3 spans 15 residues. The CDR3 here is CASSQRGTGGAGYTF. DNA of the CDR3: TGTGCCAGCAGCCAGCGCGGGACAGGGGGTGCTGGCTACACCTTC.

This chain joins TRBV3-1 (or the pseudogene TRBV3-2) and TRBJ1-1, with unresolved D. V was pared by 0 bases and J by 5 bases, with 10 bases between. The CDR3 covers 14 residues. The germline gives CDR1 LGHDT, CDR2 YNNKEL (reference sequence). CDR3 residues: CASSQDPARTEAFF. For the CDR3, the DNA is TGTGCCAGCAGCCAAGATCCTGCCAGGACTGAAGCTTTCTTT.

The rearrangement links TRBV29-1 to TRBJ1-2; a weak D match, TRBD1 (5 bases). Trimming took 4 bases from V and 6 from J, leaving 15 bases between them. CDR1 is SQVTM, CDR2 ANQGSEA, per germline. This CDR3 contains 13 residues. CDR3 region: CSVGYRDLDGYTF. DNA for the CDR3: TGCAGCGTTGGTTACCGGGACCTGGATGGCTACACCTTC.

The V gene is TRBV6-6, the J gene TRBJ1-5, with 10 bases aligning to TRBD1. Germline V gene data show CDR1 as MNHNY and CDR2 as SVGAGI (reference sequence). V lost 6 bases, J lost 3 bases, and 5 bases stayed unmatched. The CDR3 length is 15 residues. CDR3: CASRLDRGLNQPQHF. For the CDR3, the DNA is TGTGCCAGCAGACTCGACAGGGGGCTCAATCAGCCCCAGCATTTT.

This clone was detected a few times. The chain recombines TRBV19 with TRBJ2-2; TRBD1 or TRBD2 may be the D gene (5 bases each). Germline CDR1 LNHDA, CDR2 SQIVND (reference sequence). The CDR3 totals 13 residues. The germline V and J ends were trimmed by 3 bases and 4 bases, with 6 bases remaining between them. CDR3 nucleotide sequence: TGTGCCAGTAGTATCGGGGCCACCGGGGAGCTGTTTTTT. It encodes CASSIGATGELFF. The full variable domain, with the rest looked up from reference TRBV19 and TRBJ2-2, is DGGITQSPKYLFRKEGQNVTLSCEQNLNHDAMYWYRQDPGQGLRLIYYSQIVNDFQKGDIAEGYSVSREKKESFPLTVTSAQKNPTAFYLCASSIGATGELFFGEGSRLTVL.

The gene calls are TRBV15 and TRBJ2-7; D possibly matches TRBD1 or TRBD2 (5 bases each). This CDR3 is 16 amino acids long. Trimming pared 1 base from V and 0 bases from J, leaving 13 bases between. From germline, CDR1 is LNHNV and CDR2 YYDKDF (reference sequence). Written as DNA, the CDR3 is TGTGCCACCAGCAGAGGTCCCCCAGGGAGCTCCTACGAGCAGTACTTC. This encodes CATSRGPPGSSYEQYF.

This clone was recorded a few times. This chain links TRBV28 with TRBJ1-2; D is undetermined. This CDR3 has 14 residues. Germline V gives CDR1 MDHEN, CDR2 SYDVKM. Trimming removed 7 bases from V and 2 bases from J, with 14 bases in between. In DNA form, the CDR3 reads TGTGCCAGCATCCCGGGTGCAGGAAACTATGGCTACACCTTC. It codes for CASIPGAGNYGYTF.

This chain links TRBV5-6 with TRBJ2-7; D may be TRBD1 or TRBD2 (5 bases each). This CDR3 comprises 16 residues. CDR1 and CDR2 from the germline V gene are SGHDT and YYEEEE. The V end was cut by 1 base, the J end by 2 bases, with 16 bases between. This chain's CDR3 is CASSLSRGLGAYEQYF. CDR3 DNA: TGTGCCAGCAGCTTGTCCCGAGGGTTAGGGGCCTACGAGCAGTACTTC.

The chain uses TRBV19 and TRBJ1-5; no reliable D call. V lost 7 bases and J lost 0, with 13 bases in between. Germline loops: CDR1 LNHDA, CDR2 SQIVND (reference sequence). This CDR3 comprises 15 residues. The DNA for the CDR3 is TGTGCCAGTAACCGCAGAGCCGATAGCAATCAGCCCCAGCATTTT. Its protein is CASNRRADSNQPQHF.

This chain uses TRBV2 with TRBJ2-7, with TRBD1 matching 8 bases. CDR3 size: 15 residues. Germline V lookup: CDR1 SNHLY, CDR2 FYNNEI. The V and J ends lost 6 bases and 4 bases, in that order; junction bases with no gene match: 11. Here the CDR3 DNA reads TGTGCCAGCAGCCCACTCCCCGGACAGGGTTACGAGCAGTACTTC. This sequence encodes CASSPLPGQGYEQYF.

In DNA, the CDR3 is TGCGCCAGCAGCTATAGCACAACTAATGAAAAACTGTTTTTT. Residues: CASSYSTTNEKLFF. The chain carries TRBV5-1 and TRBJ1-4, with D unclear. CDR1 SGHRS and CDR2 YFSETQ come from the germline V gene. Trimming pared 3 bases from V and 0 bases from J, leaving 6 bases between. The CDR3 sequence is 14 residues long.

CDR3 sequence (DNA): TGTGCCAGCAGTTTATCATCCGGGACAGGGGTGTATGAAGCTTTCTTT. It codes for CASSLSSGTGVYEAFF. The rearrangement links TRBV27 to TRBJ1-1, with TRBD1 matching 10 bases. V was clipped by 0 bases and J by 7 bases; unmatched bases: 8. This CDR3 is built from 16 residues. The germline CDR1 and CDR2 sequences are MNHEY and SMNVEV (reference sequence).

The chain uses TRBV7-8 and TRBJ2-7, with TRBD1 matching over 7 bases. CDR1 SGHVS and CDR2 FQNEAQ come from the germline V gene. CDR3 length: 17 residues. J was trimmed by 0 bases and V by 5 bases; bases with no gene match: 13. The DNA for the CDR3 is TGTGCCAGCAGCCCACGGTCCCAGACAGGGAGCTCCTACGAGCAGTACTTC. Protein: CASSPRSQTGSSYEQYF.

This chain connects TRBV6-1 to TRBJ1-4; maybe TRBD1 (5 bases). The length of the CDR3 is 14 residues. V lost 6 bases to trimming and J lost 4 bases, with 12 bases between them. From germline, CDR1 is MNHNS and CDR2 SASEGT. CDR3 loop: CASRSPGLNEKLFF. CDR3 DNA sequence: TGTGCCAGCAGATCCCCAGGGCTTAATGAAAAACTGTTTTTT.

The rearrangement joins TRBV25-1 to TRBJ2-5; TRBD2 matches at 9 bases. The germline V gene encodes CDR1 MGHDK and CDR2 SYGVNS. After removal of 3 bases from V and 8 bases from J, the junction contained 7 bases not matched to a gene. This CDR3 has 14 amino acids. This CDR3 is CASSEGVAGVTQYF. CDR3 DNA: TGTGCCAGCAGTGAGGGGGTAGCGGGGGTCACCCAGTACTTC. Filled out from reference TRBV25-1 and TRBJ2-5, the complete variable domain reads EADIYQTPRYLVIGTGKKITLECSQTMGHDKMYWYQQDPGMELHLIHYSYGVNSTEKGDLSSESTVSRIRTEHFPLTLESARPSHTSQYLCASSEGVAGVTQYFGPGTRLLVL.

This clone was detected a few times. The J gene is TRBJ2-3, the V gene TRBV7-2; D is unresolved. The V end was cut by 4 bases, the J end by 3 bases, with 5 bases between. The CDR3 has 12 residues. The germline CDR1 and CDR2 sequences are SGHTA and FQGNSA. CDR3 nucleotides: TGTGCCAGCAGCTCAAATACAGATACGCAGTATTTT. Its translation: CASSSNTDTQYF.

This chain uses TRBV5-4 with TRBJ2-5; 13 positions match TRBD2. Germline V gene data show CDR1 as SGHNT and CDR2 as YYREEE (reference sequence). This CDR3 is built from 16 residues. V was clipped by 3 bases and J by 2 bases; unmatched bases: 4. The CDR3 here is CASSSPTSGGQETQYF. The CDR3 DNA follows: TGTGCCAGCAGCTCCCCGACTAGCGGGGGGCAAGAGACCCAGTACTTC.

This sequence joins TRBV27 and TRBJ1-1; TRBD1 might be the D (5 bases). The length of the CDR3 is 14 residues. Germline assignment: CDR1 MNHEY and CDR2 SMNVEV (reference sequence). Between the trimmed V and J ends, which lost 0 bases and 5 bases, there was a span of 10 bases. CDR3: CASSLSGGNTEAFF. The CDR3 DNA sequence: TGTGCCAGCAGTTTATCTGGGGGGAATACTGAAGCTTTCTTT.

V usage is TRBV19 and J usage is TRBJ2-7, with TRBD1 matching over 7 bases. Germline V gene data show CDR1 as LNHDA and CDR2 as SQIVND (reference sequence). The CDR3 contains 16 residues. V was clipped by 0 bases and J by 2 bases; unmatched bases: 7. The CDR3 is CASSIDRDRKAYEQYF. The CDR3 nucleotides are TGTGCCAGTAGTATAGATCGGGACAGAAAAGCCTACGAGCAGTACTTC.

Only a few counts were recorded for this clone. The chain couples TRBV28 to TRBJ1-4; possibly TRBD1 for D (5 bases). Between the trimmed V and J ends, which lost 3 bases and 8 bases, there was a span of 22 bases. The CDR3 spans 17 residues. Germline assignment: CDR1 MDHEN and CDR2 SYDVKM. CDR3 sequence: CASSFGASGISKEKLFF. The CDR3 DNA sequence: TGTGCCAGCAGTTTTGGGGCCTCTGGGATTTCAAAAGAAAAACTGTTTTTT.